The 10 T cell receptor beta chains in this list originate from one sample, sequenced in a study of early T cells in non-severe SARS-CoV-2 infection. TCRdb re-called the 5' RACE reads through MiXCR, storing one row per CDR3 protein. The data contain about 86,000 distinct CDR3 sequences, around 15% of them singletons. Source material: whole blood. These receptors all stem from an adult who was a healthcare worker with PCR-confirmed SARS-CoV-2 infection or an uninfected control (not recorded which).

This chain joins TRBV4-1 and TRBJ2-2; TRBD2 is a possible D gene (6 bases). The CDR3 contains 15 residues. Germline CDR1 reads MGHRA; CDR2 reads YSYEKL. V dropped 4 bases and J dropped 5 bases, with 14 bases sitting between them. The CDR3: CASSPGGMGTGELFF. The CDR3 nucleotides read TGCGCCAGCAGCCCCGGAGGGATGGGGACCGGGGAGCTGTTTTTT.

This clonotype was picked up a small number of times. The rearrangement links TRBV28 to TRBJ2-1; 11 positions agree with TRBD2. V lost 6 bases to trimming and J lost 2 bases; unmatched junction nucleotides: 0. The CDR3 covers 14 residues. Germline V lookup: CDR1 MDHEN, CDR2 SYDVKM. CDR3 nucleotide sequence: TGTGCCAGCAGGGGACTAGCGGCCTACAATGAGCAGTTCTTC. This gives the protein CASRGLAAYNEQFF.

This clonotype appeared a few times. The chain couples TRBV12-3 or TRBV12-4 to TRBJ2-1; no reliable D call. The CDR3 covers 14 residues. With 8 bases removed from V and 3 bases from J, the gap between germline ends came to 14 bases. The CDR3 nucleotides are TGTGCCAGCGCCACTTCTGAGGTCTACAATGAGCAGTTCTTC. Amino acid sequence: CASATSEVYNEQFF.

As to this clonotype: One end of the junction fails to match germline, which may point to a read error. This sequence joins TRBV10-3 and TRBJ2-7; TRBD1 agrees at 8 bases. The CDR3 loop spans 15 amino acids. CDR1 is ENHRY, CDR2 SYGVKD, per germline. Here the CDR3 reads CAISESMDRDHEQYF. As DNA, the CDR3 is TGTGCTATCAGTGAGTCGATGGACAGGGACCACGAGCAGTACTTC.

This clonotype was recorded a few times. The chain joins TRBV24-1 to TRBJ2-1, with TRBD1 matching over 8 bases. The CDR3 contains 14 residues. With 4 bases clipped from V and 8 bases from J, the junction kept 6 bases outside the gene matches. Germline V lookup: CDR1 KGHDR, CDR2 SFDVKD. The CDR3 region has the DNA TGTGCCACCAGTGACCAGACAGGGGCCTATGAGCAGTTCTTC. Its protein is CATSDQTGAYEQFF.

In this sample, this clonotype turned up many times. The gene calls are TRBV12-3 or TRBV12-4 and TRBJ2-1, with TRBD2 identical over 9 bases. V was pared by 3 bases and J by 5 bases, with 5 bases of the junction left unmatched. The CDR3 extends over 15 amino acids. CDR3 coding DNA: TGTGCCAGCAGTTTGTCGACTAGCGGAGACAATGAGCAGTTCTTC. Residues: CASSLSTSGDNEQFF.

This clonotype has just a few counts. V usage is TRBV5-4 and J usage is TRBJ2-1, with 8 positions matching TRBD2. The germline V gene has CDR1 SGHNT and CDR2 YYREEE (reference sequence). The CDR3 covers 15 residues. Trimming took 2 bases from V and 6 from J; bases not matched to a gene: 7. The CDR3 region is CASSFTQAGGNEQFF. The CDR3 DNA sequence: TGTGCCAGCAGCTTTACCCAGGCGGGGGGCAATGAGCAGTTCTTC.

J is TRBJ2-5 and V is TRBV7-8, with 8 bases fitting TRBD2. Germline V lookup: CDR1 SGHVS, CDR2 FQNEAQ. V was pared by 1 base and J by 4 bases, with 8 bases of the junction left unmatched. This CDR3 comprises 16 residues. The CDR3 DNA sequence: TGTGCCAGCAGCTTAGGGTCGCTAGCGGGCGTAGAGACCCAGTACTTC. This sequence encodes CASSLGSLAGVETQYF.

This clonotype was picked up a small number of times. The chain joins TRBV5-1 to TRBJ1-1; TRBD1 aligns across 9 bases. In germline, CDR1 is SGHRS, CDR2 YFSETQ. CDR3 length: 14 residues. V was clipped by 0 bases and J by 6 bases; unmatched bases: 3. For the CDR3, the DNA is TGCGCCAGCAGCTTGGCACAGGGGGCCCCTGAAGCTTTCTTT. Encoded protein: CASSLAQGAPEAFF.

The V call is TRBV12-3 or TRBV12-4, the J call TRBJ2-1; 16 nucleotides agree with TRBD2. V was pared by 6 bases and J by 8 bases, with 4 bases of the junction left unmatched. CDR3 length: 15 amino acids. The CDR3: CASRPGLAGGHEQFF. The CDR3 DNA follows: TGTGCCAGCAGACCGGGACTAGCGGGAGGGCATGAGCAGTTCTTC.